This T cell receptor (beta chain) is from a study of blood T cell repertoires in COVID-19. Sequencing was performed with immunoSEQ multiplex PCR; in TCRdb, only in-frame clones are kept and a portion is missing. The sample shows tens of thousands of clones, about 82% of them seen only once. This clone has just one count. The CDR3 length is 14 residues. J gave up 3 bases and V 4 bases, and 4 bases lay outside the gene matches. Germline V lookup: CDR1 SGHTA, CDR2 FQGNSA. Sequencing input: peripheral blood. This receptor was obtained from a man aged 50 or older with active COVID-19. The chain recombines TRBV7-2 with TRBJ2-7; 9 nucleotides line up with TRBD2. The CDR3 spells CASSSGTSSYEQYF. For the CDR3, the DNA is TGTGCCAGCAGCTCAGGGACTAGCAGCTACGAGCAGTACTTC.